This TCR beta chain was captured in a study of post-analysis software for immune sequencing data. Study at large: Progressive-relapsing, secondary progressive and relapsing-remitting multiple sclerosis were among the disease courses included.

This clonotype appeared many times. Its antigen remains unknown. General study findings and limits: Controls showed lower frequencies than patients for a few TRBV segments, and TRBV5-6, TRBV5-1 and TRBV20-1 were among these.

V dropped 6 bases and J dropped 9 bases, with 12 bases sitting between them. CDR3 length equals 12 residues. Included in the TCR beta cDNA libraries were unique molecular identifiers. One entry per CDR3 protein, called by TCRdb with MiXCR from the PCR reads. The table lists about 180,000 distinct CDR3 sequences, 30% of them singletons. The chain is built from TRBV12-3 or TRBV12-4 and TRBJ2-1; D unresolved. Sequencing was done on a sample of blood. This TCR was sampled from a girl aged 5-17 years with multiple sclerosis. For the CDR3, the DNA is TGTGCCAGCAGAAACCTTGCTGGTGAGCAGTTCTTC. Encoded protein: CASRNLAGEQFF.